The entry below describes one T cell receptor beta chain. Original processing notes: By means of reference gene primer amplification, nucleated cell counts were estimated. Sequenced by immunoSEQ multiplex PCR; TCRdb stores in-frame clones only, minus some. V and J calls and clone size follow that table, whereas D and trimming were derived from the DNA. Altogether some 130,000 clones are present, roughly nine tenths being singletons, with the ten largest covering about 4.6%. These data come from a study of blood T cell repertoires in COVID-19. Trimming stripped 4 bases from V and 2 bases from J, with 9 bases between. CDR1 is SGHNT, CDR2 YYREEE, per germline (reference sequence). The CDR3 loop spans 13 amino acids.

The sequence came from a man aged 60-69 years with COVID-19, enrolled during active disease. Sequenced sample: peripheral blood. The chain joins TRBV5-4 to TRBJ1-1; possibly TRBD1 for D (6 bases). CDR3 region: CASSMDRNTEAFF. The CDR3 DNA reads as TGTGCCAGCAGCATGGACAGAAACACTGAAGCTTTCTTT.